One and the same sample provided the 7 T cell receptor beta chains below, sequenced in a study of control samples from healthy donors and cancer patients. Libraries were prepared by immunoSEQ multiplex PCR; TCRdb keeps only in-frame clonotypes and omits some of them. The sample includes 90,000 to 95,000 clones, just under 85% of them seen just once. Specimen: blood. All receptors come from a man younger than 45 in good health.

In this sample, this clone turned up once. The chain combines TRBV25-1 with TRBJ1-2, with unresolved D. Trimming left V 2 bases short and J 7 bases short, with 14 bases between. Germline CDR1 is MGHDK and CDR2 is SYGVNS. There are 14 residues in the CDR3. CDR3 protein: CASSEGEGNFGYTF. CDR3 in DNA: TGTGCCAGCAGTGAAGGGGAGGGAAATTTTGGCTACACCTTC.

This clone was counted a single time. The chain is built from TRBV14 and TRBJ1-1; unclear D gene. Looked up from germline, CDR1 is SGHDN and CDR2 is FVKESK. The CDR3 contains 13 residues. The V and J ends lost 6 bases and 3 bases respectively, with 11 bases between them. CDR3 bases: TGTGCCAGCAGTCTAGACATATACACTGAAGCTTTCTTT. It translates to CASSLDIYTEAFF.

V usage is TRBV27 and J usage is TRBJ2-3, with TRBD2 matching 8 bases. Unmatched junction bases numbered 7, after V lost 3 bases and J lost 5 bases. Per germline, CDR1 MNHEY and CDR2 SMNVEV (reference sequence). The CDR3 has 15 residues. The CDR3 sequence is CASSFSGGPVDTQYF. The CDR3 nucleotides are TGTGCCAGCAGTTTCTCGGGGGGGCCGGTAGATACGCAGTATTTT.

The CDR3 DNA reads TGTGCCAGCAGTCATAGGGGGTATGAGCAGTACTTC. This encodes CASSHRGYEQYF. The chain combines TRBV6-5 with TRBJ2-7, with TRBD1 as a possible D gene (6 bases). Germline CDR1 and CDR2: MNHEY and SVGAGI. The CDR3 runs 12 residues. V was clipped by 5 bases and J by 7 bases, with 12 bases between them.

This clone occurred once. The chain has TRBV7-9 and TRBJ1-1; D gene unclear. The germline V gene has CDR1 SEHNR and CDR2 FQNEAQ (reference sequence). The length of the CDR3 is 14 residues. The V and J ends lost 3 bases and 1 base respectively, with 9 bases between them. The CDR3 reads CASSLPGPNTEAFF. DNA of the CDR3: TGTGCCAGCAGCTTGCCCGGCCCGAACACTGAAGCTTTCTTT.

V usage is TRBV4-2 and J usage is TRBJ2-3, with D maybe TRBD1 (6 bases). This CDR3 has 18 amino acids. V was shortened by 2 bases and J by 3 bases, with 21 bases between the two germline ends. Per the germline V gene, CDR1 is LGHNA and CDR2 is YNFKEQ. The DNA for the CDR3 is TGTGCCAGCAGCCAACCCCAGGGGAGAGGGGAAGAGACAGATACGCAGTATTTT. This encodes CASSQPQGRGEETDTQYF.

The chain links TRBV6-1 to TRBJ2-6; TRBD1 matches at 7 bases. Losses at the gene ends were 3 bases for V and 0 bases for J; bases not matched to a gene: 8. This CDR3 region has 18 residues. Germline V gene sequence: CDR1 MNHNS, CDR2 SASEGT. The CDR3 sequence is CASSDFQGVPSGANVLTF. The CDR3 DNA reads as TGTGCCAGCAGTGATTTCCAGGGGGTCCCCTCTGGGGCCAACGTCCTGACTTTC.